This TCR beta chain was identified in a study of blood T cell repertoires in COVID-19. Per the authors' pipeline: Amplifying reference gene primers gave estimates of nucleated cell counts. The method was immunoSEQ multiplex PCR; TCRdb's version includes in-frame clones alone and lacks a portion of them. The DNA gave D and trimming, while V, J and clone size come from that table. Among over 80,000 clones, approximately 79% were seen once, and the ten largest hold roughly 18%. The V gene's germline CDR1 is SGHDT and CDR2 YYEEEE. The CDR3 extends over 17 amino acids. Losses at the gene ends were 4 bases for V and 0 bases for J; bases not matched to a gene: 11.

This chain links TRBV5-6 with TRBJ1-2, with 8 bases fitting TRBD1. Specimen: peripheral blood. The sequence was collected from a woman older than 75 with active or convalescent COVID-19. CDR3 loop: CASSGGQGTASNYGYTF. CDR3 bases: TGTGCCAGCAGCGGAGGACAGGGAACGGCCTCTAACTATGGCTACACCTTC.